The rows below give T cell receptor beta chains drawn from one sample of a study of CD8 T cells in ankylosing spondylitis. MiXCR, applied by TCRdb to the 5' RACE reads, yields one record per CDR3 protein. The sample has around 140,000 distinct CDR3 sequences, roughly 11% seen once. The sequenced sample consisted of blood, either unsorted or a sorted T cell fraction (not recorded which). All receptors derive from a female donor with ankylosing spondylitis or in good health (not recorded which). Both conserved end residues are part of each CDR3. The D gene is left open where the match is weak. The size entry is marked missing in some rows and otherwise reads once, few, many or a size class.

j_call d_call clone_size v_call cdr3_length cdr3_nt cdr3_aa
TRBJ2-5 NA many TRBV29-1 13 TGCAGCGCTGAAAACACGGAAGGGGGGACCCAGTACTTC CSAENTEGGTQYF
TRBJ1-2 NA many TRBV12-3/TRBV12-4 16 TGTGCCAGCAGTTTAGATCCGGGACGGACGAACTATGGCTACACCTTC CASSLDPGRTNYGYTF
TRBJ1-2 NA many TRBV5-1 12 TGCGCCAGCAGCTTGGAGGGCAATGGCTACACCTTC CASSLEGNGYTF
TRBJ1-3 NA many TRBV5-1 13 TGCGCCAGCACCCCGGATAGTGGAAACACCATATATTTT CASTPDSGNTIYF
TRBJ1-1 TRBD1 many TRBV5-1 14 TGCGCCAGCAGCTTGCTAGGGGGCGCGACTGAAGCTTTCTTT CASSLLGGATEAFF
TRBJ1-5 NA many TRBV10-3 14 TGTGCCATCAGTGAGTCACTCTCGGGTCAGCCCCAGCATTTT CAISESLSGQPQHF
TRBJ1-4 NA many TRBV5-6 14 TGTGCCAGCAGCGTGGGGGGCGTTATGGAAAAACTGTTTTTT CASSVGGVMEKLFF
TRBJ1-2 NA many TRBV7-9 13 TGTGCCAGCAGTCAAGCGGGGGTTTATGGCTACACCTTC CASSQAGVYGYTF
TRBJ1-1 NA many TRBV20-1 12 TGCAGTGCTAGAGAGGGGCAGGCTGAAGCTTTCTTT CSAREGQAEAFF
TRBJ2-1 NA NA TRBV7-8 16 TGTGCCAGCAGCCTTAACAGCGGATGGGTTGCCGATGAGCAGTTCTTC CASSLNSGWVADEQFF
TRBJ1-2 NA many TRBV7-8 15 TGTGCCAGCAGCTTAGTAACAGGGCTGACCTATGGCTACACCTTC CASSLVTGLTYGYTF
TRBJ1-4 NA many TRBV29-1 12 TGCAGCGCCGGTCGGGGTAATGAAAAACTGTTTTTT CSAGRGNEKLFF
TRBJ1-1 TRBD1 many TRBV20-1 13 TGCAGTGCAGTAGGGACAGCGAACACTGAAGCTTTCTTT CSAVGTANTEAFF
TRBJ2-1 TRBD2 many TRBV7-3 16 TGTGCCAGCAGCCTAAGAAAAGCGGGGGGATACAATGAGCAGTTCTTC CASSLRKAGGYNEQFF
TRBJ1-1 NA many TRBV20-1 13 TGCAGTGCTGCAGACAGTCGTAAGACTGAAGCTTTCTTT CSAADSRKTEAFF
TRBJ2-3 NA many TRBV10-3 15 TGTGCCATCAGTAGGGACCGAACGAGTGCAGATACGCAGTATTTT CAISRDRTSADTQYF
TRBJ1-1 NA NA TRBV7-2 13 TGTGCCAGCAGCTCCGATGAGTGGGGTGAAGCTTTCTTT CASSSDEWGEAFF
TRBJ2-1 NA many TRBV6-2/TRBV6-3 17 TGTGCCAGCAGCCACCTTGGGACGAAAAGCTCCTACAATGAGCAGTTCTTC CASSHLGTKSSYNEQFF
TRBJ1-5 TRBD1 many TRBV30 13 TGTGCCTGGACGGGACAGGAGGATCAGCCCCAGCATTTT CAWTGQEDQPQHF
TRBJ2-1 TRBD2 many TRBV12-3/TRBV12-4 14 TGTGCCAGCAGATCTAGCGGAGCCTACAATGAGCAGTTCTTC CASRSSGAYNEQFF
TRBJ2-7 NA many TRBV20-1 11 TGCAGTGCTAGCGGAAACGACGAGCAGTACTTC CSASGNDEQYF
TRBJ2-2 TRBD2 NA TRBV30 20 TGTGCCTGGAGTCTCCTCAGCGGGAGGGCCCTAATCAGGACCCCCGGGGAGCTGTTTTTT CAWSLLSGRALIRTPGELFF
TRBJ2-2 TRBD1 many TRBV5-1 15 TGCGCCAGCAGCTTAGGGGACAGACACACCGGGGAGCTGTTTTTT CASSLGDRHTGELFF
TRBJ1-1 NA many TRBV29-1 14 TGCAGCGTGAAGGTTGTTGGGGGGGACACTGAAGCTTTCTTT CSVKVVGGDTEAFF
TRBJ2-3 TRBD2 many TRBV5-6 16 TGTGCCAGCAGCTTGACCACCGGGACTAGCGGAACTACGCAGTATTTT CASSLTTGTSGTTQYF
TRBJ2-2 NA many TRBV5-1 15 TGCGCCAGCAGCTTCCAACAGGGTGCGATCGGGGAGCTGTTTTTT CASSFQQGAIGELFF
TRBJ1-1 NA many TRBV19 14 TGTGCCAGTAGTGGACGGGGGGCTGGGGGTGAAGCTTTCTTT CASSGRGAGGEAFF
TRBJ1-4 NA many TRBV28 12 TGTGCCAGCAAGGGTCCCCGGGAAAAACTGTTTTTT CASKGPREKLFF
TRBJ1-5 NA few TRBV7-8 17 TGTGCCAGCAGCTCCAACCTACGGACAGCCGCCTATCAGCCCCAGCATTTT CASSSNLRTAAYQPQHF
TRBJ2-1 TRBD2 many TRBV29-1 14 TGCAGCGTTTACCGGGAGGAGAGGTACAATGAGCAGTTCTTC CSVYREERYNEQFF
TRBJ2-4 NA many TRBV5-1 14 TGCGCCAGCAGCTCGGGACGGCCCAAAAACATTCAGTACTTC CASSSGRPKNIQYF
TRBJ1-5 NA many TRBV12-3/TRBV12-4 13 TGTGCCAGCGTCCGGGGTAGCAATCAGCCCCAGCATTTT CASVRGSNQPQHF
TRBJ1-1 NA many TRBV5-1 15 TGCGCCAGCAGCGAACAGGGAATCGGGGACACTGAAGCTTTCTTT CASSEQGIGDTEAFF
TRBJ2-1 NA many TRBV18 16 TGTGCCAGCTCACCACCGGGGTCCGTCTCCTACAATGAGCAGTTCTTC CASSPPGSVSYNEQFF
TRBJ2-3 NA many TRBV9 14 TGTGCCAGCAGCGTGGAGGGGGACCGAGATACGCAGTATTTT CASSVEGDRDTQYF
TRBJ1-3 NA many TRBV7-9 15 TGTGCCAGCAGCTTAGAGGCAGACTCTGGAAACACCATATATTTT CASSLEADSGNTIYF
TRBJ2-1 TRBD2 many TRBV5-1 15 TGCGCCAGCAGCTTGGCCCCGGGACTAGCACGTGAGCAGTTCTTC CASSLAPGLAREQFF
TRBJ2-3 NA NA TRBV7-9 17 TGTGCCAGCAGCCAGCTACTTACTTCTACTAGCACAGATACGCAGTATTTT CASSQLLTSTSTDTQYF
TRBJ2-7 NA many TRBV24-1 13 TGTGCCACCTCTCCTCGCGGCACCTACGAGCAGTACTTC CATSPRGTYEQYF
TRBJ2-4 TRBD1 many TRBV9 15 TGTGCCAGCAGCGTAGGGGGACAGGTCAAAAACATTCAGTACTTC CASSVGGQVKNIQYF
TRBJ1-1 NA many TRBV5-1 15 TGCGCCAGCAGCTTGGGGGTAGGGTTGAGGACTGAAGCTTTCTTT CASSLGVGLRTEAFF
TRBJ2-1 NA many TRBV5-1 13 TGCGCCAGCAGCTTGCGAGCGGGTAGTGAGCAGTTCTTC CASSLRAGSEQFF
TRBJ1-2 TRBD1 many TRBV9 11 TGTGCCAGCAGCCCTCAGACAGGGTTTACCTTC CASSPQTGFTF
TRBJ2-3 NA NA TRBV7-8 19 TGTGCCAGCAGCTCTGCACCGGGACAGGGGGAACTAGCGGGAGTCAAGCAGTATTTT CASSSAPGQGELAGVKQYF